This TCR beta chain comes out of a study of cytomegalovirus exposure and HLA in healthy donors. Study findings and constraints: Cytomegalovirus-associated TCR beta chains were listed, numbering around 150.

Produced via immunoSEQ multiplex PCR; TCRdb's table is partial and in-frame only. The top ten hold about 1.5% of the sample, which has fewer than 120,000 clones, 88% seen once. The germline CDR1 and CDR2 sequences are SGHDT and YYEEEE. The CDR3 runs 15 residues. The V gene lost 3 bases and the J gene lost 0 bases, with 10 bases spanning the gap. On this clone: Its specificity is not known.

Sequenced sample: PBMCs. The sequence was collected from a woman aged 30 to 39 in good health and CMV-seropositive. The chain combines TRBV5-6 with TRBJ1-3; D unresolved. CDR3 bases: TGTGCCAGCAGCTACAGCGGTAGCTCTGGAAACACCATATATTTT. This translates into CASSYSGSSGNTIYF.